The 24 T cell receptor beta chains in this list originate from one sample, sequenced in a study of blood T cell repertoires in COVID-19. Sequencing was performed with immunoSEQ multiplex PCR; in TCRdb, only in-frame clones are kept and a portion is missing. The table has 170,000 or so clones, about 86% seen once. Sequencing was performed on peripheral blood. The source of these receptors is a man aged 50-59 years with active or convalescent COVID-19.

The chain couples TRBV5-1 to TRBJ1-4; perhaps TRBD1 as D (5 bases). The CDR3 runs 16 residues. V lost 3 bases to trimming and J lost 5 bases, with 17 bases between them. The germline gives CDR1 SGHRS, CDR2 YFSETQ. The CDR3 sequence is CASSWGVGQPNEKLFF. In DNA, the CDR3 is TGCGCCAGCAGCTGGGGGGTCGGCCAGCCGAATGAAAAACTGTTTTTT.

The rearrangement uses TRBV5-4 and TRBJ1-2, with 7 bases fitting TRBD1. The trim removed 4 bases at V and 7 bases at J, leaving 7 bases unmatched. The CDR3 contains 13 residues. Germline V lookup: CDR1 SGHNT, CDR2 YYREEE (reference sequence). The CDR3, as DNA: TGTGCCAGCAGCATAACAGGGGTACCTGGCTACACCTTC. This encodes CASSITGVPGYTF. The full variable domain, its missing parts supplied by reference TRBV5-4 and TRBJ1-2, is ETGVTQSPTHLIKTRGQQVTLRCSSQSGHNTVSWYQQALGQGPQFIFQYYREEENGRGNFPPRFSGLQFPNYSSELNVNALELDDSALYLCASSITGVPGYTFGSGTRLTVV.

This clone came up once. J is TRBJ1-1 and V is TRBV27; tentative D call: TRBD1 (5 bases). Germline V CDR1 and CDR2: MNHEY, SMNVEV (reference sequence). V was pared by 0 bases and J by 3 bases, with 14 bases between. The CDR3 has 16 amino acids. CDR3 protein: CASSLSAQEGYTEAFF. CDR3 in DNA: TGTGCCAGCAGTTTATCAGCACAGGAAGGTTACACTGAAGCTTTCTTT.

V is TRBV6-5 and J is TRBJ1-1, with a weak D call TRBD1 (6 bases). Trimming removed 0 bases from V and 2 bases from J, with 10 bases in between. The CDR3 is 15 amino acids. CDR1 is MNHEY, CDR2 SVGAGI, per germline. The CDR3 spells CASSYSGGLNTEAFF. Here the CDR3 DNA reads TGTGCCAGCAGTTACTCGGGGGGGCTAAACACTGAAGCTTTCTTT.

The chain combines TRBV29-1 with TRBJ1-1, with unresolved D. CDR3 length: 12 residues. The ends were cut back, 6 bases at V and 6 bases at J, with 14 bases in the middle. From germline, CDR1 is SQVTM and CDR2 ANQGSEA. The CDR3 nucleotides are TGCAGCGTGGTGAGAGAGGCTGCTGAAGCTTTCTTT. Translated: CSVVREAAEAFF. Filled out from reference TRBV29-1 and TRBJ1-1, the complete variable domain reads SAVISQKPSRDICQRGTSLTIQCQVDSQVTMMFWYRQQPGQSLTLIATANQGSEATYESGFVIDKFPISRPNLTFSTLTVSNMSPEDSSIYLCSVVREAAEAFFGQGTRLTVV.

The chain carries TRBV12-3 or TRBV12-4 and TRBJ1-1; 8 bases map to TRBD1. There are 12 residues in the CDR3. V was clipped by 4 bases and J by 11 bases; unmatched bases: 6. The CDR3 nucleotides read TGTGCCAGCAGTTCCGGACAGGGTAGGGCTTTCTTT. Residues: CASSSGQGRAFF.

CDR3 DNA: TGTGCCATCAATCTTGGGACAGTCAACACTGAAGCTTTCTTT. This sequence encodes CAINLGTVNTEAFF. The V call is TRBV28, the J call TRBJ1-1; TRBD1 agrees at 7 bases. This CDR3 is 14 amino acids long. Unmatched junction bases numbered 10, after V lost 10 bases and J lost 2 bases. CDR1 and CDR2 (germline): MDHEN, SYDVKM.

This clone has a handful of counts. The chain recombines TRBV28 with TRBJ1-1; D is undetermined. The germline V gene has CDR1 MDHEN and CDR2 SYDVKM. V dropped 6 bases and J dropped 14 bases, with 16 bases sitting between them. This CDR3 region has 11 residues. The CDR3 coding sequence is TGTGCCAGCAGCTACCTCGGGAACGCCTTCTTT. Its translation is CASSYLGNAFF.

The chain employs TRBV27 and TRBJ2-1, with no clear D. The CDR3 covers 14 residues. Germline CDR1 MNHEY, CDR2 SMNVEV (reference sequence). V gave up 4 bases and J gave up 5 bases, with 12 bases separating them. The CDR3 sequence is CASSSWVRHNEQFF. The CDR3 nucleotides are TGTGCCAGCAGTTCATGGGTCAGGCACAATGAGCAGTTCTTC.

This sequence joins TRBV10-3 and TRBJ2-7; TRBD2 agrees at 7 bases. In germline, CDR1 is ENHRY, CDR2 SYGVKD. J was trimmed by 4 bases and V by 1 base; bases with no gene match: 7. The CDR3 sequence is 15 residues long. CDR3 amino acids: CAISEYLADGYEQYF. CDR3 coding DNA: TGTGCCATCAGTGAGTACCTAGCGGATGGTTACGAGCAGTACTTC.

The V gene is TRBV18, the J gene TRBJ2-1; the match to TRBD2 covers 10 bases. Germline CDR1 KGHSH, CDR2 LQKENI. This CDR3 region has 15 residues. The J segment lost 4 bases and the V segment lost 0 bases, leaving 0 bases of the junction unmatched. The CDR3 here is CASSPPLAGYNEQFF. DNA for the CDR3: TGTGCCAGCTCACCACCACTAGCGGGGTACAATGAGCAGTTCTTC.

The CDR3 is CATSDSGYGYTF. CDR3 nucleotide sequence: TGTGCCACCTCCGATTCAGGCTATGGCTACACCTTC. The chain recombines TRBV10-3 with TRBJ1-2; no definite D call. V dropped 10 bases and J dropped 4 bases, with 13 bases sitting between them. In germline, CDR1 is ENHRY, CDR2 SYGVKD. The CDR3 sequence is 12 residues long.

The chain has TRBV5-1 and TRBJ1-3, with 8 bases that match TRBD1. This CDR3 has 16 residues. The germline V gene has CDR1 SGHRS and CDR2 YFSETQ. V gave up 0 bases and J gave up 3 bases; unmatched junction bases: 5. For the CDR3, the DNA is TGCGCCAGCAGCTTGGTCGTACAGGGGGATGGAAACACCATATATTTT. It specifies CASSLVVQGDGNTIYF.

The chain couples TRBV30 to TRBJ1-5, with D unresolved. Trimming cost V 0 bases and J 2 bases, with 5 bases left between them. Per germline, CDR1 GTSNPN and CDR2 SVGIG (reference sequence). This CDR3 spans 13 amino acids. CDR3 sequence reads: CAWSVNGNQPQHF. The CDR3 region has the DNA TGTGCCTGGAGTGTTAATGGCAATCAGCCCCAGCATTTT.

V usage is TRBV7-9 and J usage is TRBJ2-5, with 12 bases fitting TRBD2. Germline assignment: CDR1 SEHNR and CDR2 FQNEAQ (reference sequence). There are 18 residues in the CDR3. Unmatched junction bases numbered 13, after V lost 5 bases and J lost 3 bases. The CDR3 spells CASSRPPTSGGPEETQYF. CDR3 bases: TGTGCCAGCAGCCGACCCCCCACTAGCGGGGGGCCAGAAGAGACCCAGTACTTC. Full variable domain (remainder filled in from reference TRBV7-9 and TRBJ2-5): DTGVSQNPRHKITKRGQNVTFRCDPISEHNRLYWYRQTLGQGPEFLTYFQNEAQLEKSRLLSDRFSAERPKGSFSTLEIQRTEQGDSAMYLCASSRPPTSGGPEETQYFGPGTRLLVL.

The rearrangement joins TRBV4-1 to TRBJ1-6; D is unclear. The CDR3 has 13 amino acids. Trimming took 5 bases from V and 8 from J, leaving 10 bases between them. Germline V gives CDR1 MGHRA, CDR2 YSYEKL. CDR3 DNA sequence: TGCGCCAGCAGCACGTGGGGAGATTCACCCCTCCACTTT. As protein: CASSTWGDSPLHF.

This clone was seen more than once but under ten times. The chain combines TRBV13 with TRBJ2-5; no clear D. The CDR3 consists of 14 residues. The V end was cut by 0 bases, the J end by 2 bases, with 7 bases between. CDR1 is PRHDT, CDR2 FYEKMQ, per germline (reference sequence). CDR3 DNA sequence: TGTGCCAGCAGCTTAGGGATAGATCAAGAGACCCAGTACTTC. Protein product: CASSLGIDQETQYF.

The rearrangement uses TRBV20-1 and TRBJ2-1, with 10 bases matching TRBD2. This CDR3 has 14 residues. Germline V gene data show CDR1 as DFQATT and CDR2 as SNEGSKA (reference sequence). V lost 3 bases and J lost 10; bases outside the gene matches: 9. The CDR3: CSASRLAGVREQFF. CDR3 DNA sequence: TGCAGTGCTAGTCGGCTAGCGGGAGTTCGGGAGCAGTTCTTC.

This clone was seen a single time. This chain joins TRBV10-3 and TRBJ2-7; maybe TRBD1 (5 bases). The CDR3 totals 14 residues. The germline CDR1 and CDR2 sequences are ENHRY and SYGVKD. V lost 6 bases to trimming and J lost 1 base, with 13 bases between them. CDR3 nucleotides: TGTGCCATCAGCAAGGGGCTGACGTCCTACGAGCAGTACTTC. This codes for CAISKGLTSYEQYF.

This clone came up once. This rearrangement joins TRBV11-2 to TRBJ2-7; TRBD1 might be the D (6 bases). The V end was cut by 4 bases, the J end by 4 bases, with 14 bases between. Germline lookup yields CDR1 SGHAT and CDR2 FQNNGV. The CDR3 is 14 residues long. This chain's CDR3 is CASSSAGTPYEQYF. DNA for the CDR3: TGTGCCAGCAGCTCCGCCGGGACACCGTACGAGCAGTACTTC.

The chain employs TRBV20-1 and TRBJ1-6; 7 bases agree with TRBD1. V shed 3 bases and J 7 bases; nucleotides not matched to a gene: 6. The CDR3 extends over 14 amino acids. Germline V lookup: CDR1 DFQATT, CDR2 SNEGSKA (reference sequence). The CDR3 sequence: CSASKGAANSPLHF. In nucleotides, the CDR3 is TGCAGTGCTAGTAAGGGGGCAGCCAATTCACCCCTCCACTTT.

This chain connects TRBV19 to TRBJ2-7; TRBD2 matches 7 bases. Trimming cost V 1 base and J 4 bases; bases outside gene matches: 10. Germline loops: CDR1 LNHDA, CDR2 SQIVND (reference sequence). The CDR3 runs to 16 residues. CDR3 in DNA: TGTGCCAGTAGTATAGGGGCGGGGGAAGGAAATTACGAGCAGTACTTC. Its translation is CASSIGAGEGNYEQYF.

The rearrangement uses TRBV12-3 or TRBV12-4 and TRBJ1-1; D is unclear. Trimming left V 1 base short and J 0 bases short, with 3 bases between. CDR3 length equals 13 residues. Here the CDR3 reads CASSLDMNTEAFF. The CDR3, as DNA: TGTGCCAGCAGTTTAGACATGAACACTGAAGCTTTCTTT.

The chain carries TRBV5-6 and TRBJ2-7; 11 bases map to TRBD2. CDR3 length: 14 amino acids. Germline values: CDR1 SGHDT, CDR2 YYEEEE. V dropped 0 bases and J dropped 6; count of bases not matched to a gene: 2. The CDR3 region has the DNA TGTGCCAGCAGCTTGGTCACTAGCGGGAGCGAGCAGTACTTC. This gives the protein CASSLVTSGSEQYF.